This T cell receptor beta chain was captured by sequencing in a study of shared clonotypes between healthy human individuals. General study results and limits: Naive CD4 clonotypes were shared across several donors at roughly 5%. Generally, naive subsets (rather than memory subsets) showed larger estimated richness.

The method was immunoSEQ multiplex PCR; TCRdb's version includes in-frame clones alone and lacks a portion of them. The repertoire holds approximately 2,200,000 clones, about 92% seen once, with 1.7% in the top ten. The V and J ends lost 3 bases and 10 bases respectively, with 7 bases between them. In germline, CDR1 is MGHRA, CDR2 YSYEKL. This CDR3 spans 11 amino acids. A word on this clone: What it binds is not known.

It was CD45RO-negative cells, positively selected for CCR7, that made up naive CD8 cells, with terminally differentiated effector memory CD45RA+ cells excluded. Sample: naive CD8+ T cells from PBMCs. This chain uses TRBV4-1 with TRBJ2-1; no clear D. The TCR originated in a young man in good health. Some clones in this sample may be carry-over from other donors' samples. Written as DNA, the CDR3 is TGCGCCAGCAGCCATAGTCAGGAGCAGTTCTTC. It translates to CASSHSQEQFF.